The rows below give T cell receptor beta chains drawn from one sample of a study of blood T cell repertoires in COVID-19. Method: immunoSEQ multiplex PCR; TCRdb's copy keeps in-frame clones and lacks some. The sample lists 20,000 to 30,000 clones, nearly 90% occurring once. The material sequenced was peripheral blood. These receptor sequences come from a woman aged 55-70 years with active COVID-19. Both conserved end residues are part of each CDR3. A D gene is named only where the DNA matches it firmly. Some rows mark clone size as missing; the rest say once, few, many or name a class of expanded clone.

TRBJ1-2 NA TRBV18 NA TGTGCCAGCTCACCACGGCCCTTGGGAGCCTATGGCTACACCTTC CASSPRPLGAYGYTF
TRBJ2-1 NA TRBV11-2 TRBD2 TGTGCCAGCAGCTTACTAGCGGGAAGGGATGAGCAGTTCTTC CASSLLAGRDEQFF
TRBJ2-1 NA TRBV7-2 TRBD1 TGTGCCAGCAGCTTAGTTGCAGGGGGTTCCTACAATGAGCAGTTCTTC CASSLVAGGSYNEQFF
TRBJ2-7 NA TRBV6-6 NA TGTGCCAGCGGGGTCCCCTTGATTCGGGATTCCTACGAGCAGTACTTC CASGVPLIRDSYEQYF
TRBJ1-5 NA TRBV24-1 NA TGTGCCACCAGTGGTATAGCTAGCAATCAGCCCCAGCATTTT CATSGIASNQPQHF
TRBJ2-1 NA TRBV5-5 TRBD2 TGTGCCAGCAGCCGGGGGGCACTGTCGGCGGGAGGGCCCCATGAGCAGTTCTTC CASSRGALSAGGPHEQFF
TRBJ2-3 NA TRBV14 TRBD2 TGTGCCAGCAGCCGAGGACATCCCAAGGCTAGCGGGGGCCCAGATACGCAGTATTTT CASSRGHPKASGGPDTQYF
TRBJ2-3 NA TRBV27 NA TGTGCCAGCAGTTTATGGGGTACTAGCTTGGGACCCACTAGCACAGATACGCAGTATTTT CASSLWGTSLGPTSTDTQYF
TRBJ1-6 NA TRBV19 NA TGTGCCAGTAGTTTCACCGGGGGTTCACCCCTCCACTTT CASSFTGGSPLHF
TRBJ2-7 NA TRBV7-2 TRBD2 TGTGCCAGCAGCAACGGACTAGCGGATACTTACGAGCAGTACTTC CASSNGLADTYEQYF
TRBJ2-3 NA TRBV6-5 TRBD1 TGTGCCAGCAGTACAGGGGTAGGGGATACGCAGTATTTT CASSTGVGDTQYF
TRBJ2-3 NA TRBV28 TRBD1 TGTGCCAGCAGTTCCGGACAGGTCCTCACAGATACGCAGTATTTT CASSSGQVLTDTQYF
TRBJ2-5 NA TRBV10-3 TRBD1 TGTGCCATCAGTGAGTCCGGGACAGGGCTTGTTTTGGGAGAGACCCAGTACTTC CAISESGTGLVLGETQYF
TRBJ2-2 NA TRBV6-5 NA TGTGCCAGCAGCCGAGAAGGGGGGGCCACCGGGGAGCTGTTTTTT CASSREGGATGELFF
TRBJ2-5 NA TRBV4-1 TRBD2 TGCGCCAGCAGCCAAGTAGCGGGAGAGGAGACCCAGTACTTC CASSQVAGEETQYF
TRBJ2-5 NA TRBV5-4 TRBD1 TGTGCCAGCAGCCAAACAGGGGGCGGCCCCAAAGAGACCCAGTACTTC CASSQTGGGPKETQYF
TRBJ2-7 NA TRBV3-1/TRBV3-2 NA TGTGCCAGCAGCCACACTGGAGGCGAGCAGTACTTC CASSHTGGEQYF
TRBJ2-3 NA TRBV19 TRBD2 TGTGCCAGTAGTCAAGCGGGAGCATCAGATACGCAGTATTTT CASSQAGASDTQYF
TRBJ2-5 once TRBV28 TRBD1 TGTGCCAGCAGCCCCATAGGGGGCGCGATTAATCGGGTCGGTCAAGAGACCCAGTACTTC CASSPIGGAINRVGQETQYF
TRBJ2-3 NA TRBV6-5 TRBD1 TGTGCCAGCAGACGGGACAGGGGTTTGACAGATACGCAGTATTTT CASRRDRGLTDTQYF
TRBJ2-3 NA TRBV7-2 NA TGTGCCAGCAGCCCCTACAGATACACAGATACGCAGTATTTT CASSPYRYTDTQYF
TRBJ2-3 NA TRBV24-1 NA TGTGCCACCGAGGCGGAGACCACAGATACGCAGTATTTT CATEAETTDTQYF
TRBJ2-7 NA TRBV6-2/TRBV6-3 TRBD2 TGTGCCAGCAGTTACCCCTGGGGACTAGCGGGATCAAGTACCTACGAGCAGTACTTC CASSYPWGLAGSSTYEQYF
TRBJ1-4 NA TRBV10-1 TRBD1 TGCGCCAGCAGCAGGGGGCAAGATGAAAAACTGTTTTTT CASSRGQDEKLFF
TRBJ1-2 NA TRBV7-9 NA TGTGCCAGCAGCCTAGAACTATGGGGCTACACCTTC CASSLELWGYTF
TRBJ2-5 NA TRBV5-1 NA TGCGCCAGCAGCCCGAGGACAGCCCGCCAAGAGACCCAGTACTTC CASSPRTARQETQYF
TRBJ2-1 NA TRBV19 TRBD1 TGTGCCAGTAGTAACCGGGACAGGGGTCTTGTAGGGCAGTTCTTC CASSNRDRGLVGQFF
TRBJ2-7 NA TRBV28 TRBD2 TGTGCCAGCAGTCCTAGCGGGGCGACCTCCTACGAGCAGTACTTC CASSPSGATSYEQYF
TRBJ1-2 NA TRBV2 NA TGTGCCAGCACCATTCCAGGGCGGGGGATTCACTATGGCTACACCTTC CASTIPGRGIHYGYTF
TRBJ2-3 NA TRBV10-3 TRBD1 TGTGCCATCAGTACTACAGGGGATCTGCACACGCAGTATTTT CAISTTGDLHTQYF
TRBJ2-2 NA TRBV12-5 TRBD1 TGTGCTAGACCACAGGGGCGGTTCGGCGGGGAGCTGTTTTTT CARPQGRFGGELFF
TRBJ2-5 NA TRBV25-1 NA TGTGCCAGCAGTGAGGAGGGCCCGGAGACCCAGTACTTC CASSEEGPETQYF
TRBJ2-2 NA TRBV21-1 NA TGTGCCAGCAGCCATGTGGGGACTAGCGGGAGTCCGACGAGCACCGGGGAGCTGTTTTTT CASSHVGTSGSPTSTGELFF
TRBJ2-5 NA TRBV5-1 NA TGCGCCAGCAGACCGACAGGAGGAGAAGAGACCCAGTACTTC CASRPTGGEETQYF
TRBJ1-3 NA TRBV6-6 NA TGTGCCAGCAGTTACTCGGGCGAGAACACCATATATTTT CASSYSGENTIYF
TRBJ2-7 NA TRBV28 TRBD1 TGTGCCAGCAGTCCCCGCGGGCAGGGGGATTACGAGCAGTACTTC CASSPRGQGDYEQYF
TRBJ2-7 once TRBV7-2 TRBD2 TGTGCCAGCAGCTTCGGGACTAGCGGGTGGGACGAGCAGTACTTC CASSFGTSGWDEQYF
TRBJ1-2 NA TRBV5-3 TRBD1 TGTGCCAGAACAAGGGACAGGCTAAACTATGGCTACACCTTC CARTRDRLNYGYTF
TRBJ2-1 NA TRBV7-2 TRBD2 TGTGCCAGCAGCTCAGGACTAGCGGGATACAATGAGCAGTTCTTC CASSSGLAGYNEQFF
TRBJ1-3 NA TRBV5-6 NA TGTGCCAGCAGCTTCTTGTCGGGTGGAAACACCATATATTTT CASSFLSGGNTIYF
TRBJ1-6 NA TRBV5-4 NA TGTGCCAGCACCTCAGATAGACCGGGATCTACACCCCTCCACTTT CASTSDRPGSTPLHF